The 30 T cell receptor beta chains reported below all come from one sample, sequenced in a study of cytomegalovirus exposure and HLA in healthy donors. This PCR relied on a set of 60 Vbeta primers and 13 Jbeta primers. The protocol was immunoSEQ multiplex PCR, while the TCRdb copy is restricted to in-frame clones and leaves out a portion. The table includes around 140,000 clones, around 82% detected once. Sequenced sample: PBMCs. These receptors came from a man younger than 35 in good health and CMV-seropositive.

Turning to this clone: In the same sample, other DNA sequences code for this CDR3. The chain recombines TRBV2 with TRBJ2-1; 8 bases align to TRBD2. Trimming took 6 bases from V and 1 from J; bases not matched to a gene: 5. The germline V gene encodes CDR1 SNHLY and CDR2 FYNNEI. The CDR3 covers 15 residues. CDR3 sequence: CASREAGGSYNEQFF. The CDR3 DNA reads as TGTGCCAGCAGGGAGGCGGGAGGTTCCTACAATGAGCAGTTCTTC.

This clone showed up just a few times. The gene calls are TRBV10-3 and TRBJ1-2; D is uncertain. Trimming removed 2 bases from V and 4 bases from J, with 11 bases in between. Germline V gene sequence: CDR1 ENHRY, CDR2 SYGVKD. CDR3 length: 14 amino acids. This CDR3 reads CAISERGLVYGYTF. CDR3 nucleotides: TGTGCCATCAGTGAGCGAGGACTCGTCTATGGCTACACCTTC.

The chain carries TRBV4-1 and TRBJ2-7, with D perhaps TRBD1 (6 bases). This CDR3 has 14 residues. CDR1 MGHRA and CDR2 YSYEKL come from the germline V gene. Trimming left V 5 bases short and J 7 bases short, with 18 bases between. This chain's CDR3 is CASSSTGQLEEQYF. The CDR3 DNA reads TGCGCCAGCAGCTCGACAGGCCAGCTTGAGGAGCAGTACTTC.

This chain links TRBV14 with TRBJ2-5; TRBD2 matches 10 bases. The CDR3 has 17 amino acids. Germline values: CDR1 SGHDN, CDR2 FVKESK. Trimming at V came to 2 bases and at J to 5 bases, leaving 11 bases not matched to a gene. The CDR3 region has the DNA TGTGCCAGCAGCCAAAGGGAAGCGGGAGGGCCAGCGGAGACCCAGTACTTC. Its translation is CASSQREAGGPAETQYF. Full variable domain (missing parts from reference TRBV14 and TRBJ2-5): EAGVTQFPSHSVIEKGQTVTLRCDPISGHDNLYWYRRVMGKEIKFLLHFVKESKQDESGMPNNRFLAERTGGTYSTLKVQPAELEDSGVYFCASSQREAGGPAETQYFGPGTRLLVL.

This clone turned up a few times. The V and J genes are TRBV5-6 and TRBJ1-1; a possible D gene is TRBD1 (5 bases). This CDR3 has 15 residues. Germline assignment: CDR1 SGHDT and CDR2 YYEEEE. V dropped 3 bases and J dropped 11 bases, with 23 bases sitting between them. The CDR3 DNA follows: TGTGCCAGCAGCTCGTTAGGGGATGGCCTTAGTGTGGCTTTCTTT. Translating it yields CASSSLGDGLSVAFF.

The table lists this clone with a count of one. In nucleotides, the CDR3 is TGCGCCAGCAGCTTGGACGGACAGGGGAGCTCCTATAATTCACCCCTCCACTTT. Protein product: CASSLDGQGSSYNSPLHF. This chain joins TRBV5-1 and TRBJ1-6; 9 bases align to TRBD1. From germline, CDR1 is SGHRS and CDR2 YFSETQ. Trimming at V came to 0 bases and at J to 0 bases, leaving 4 bases not matched to a gene. The CDR3 spans 18 residues.

The chain uses TRBV5-4 and TRBJ2-1; no clear D. The V gene's germline CDR1 is SGHNT and CDR2 YYREEE (reference sequence). Trimming removed 2 bases from V and 5 bases from J, with 17 bases in between. The CDR3 contains 16 residues. CDR3 in DNA: TGTGCCAGCAGCTTCGTCCCGACTGCCTACGACAATGAGCAGTTCTTC. The encoded protein is CASSFVPTAYDNEQFF.

This sequence joins TRBV7-9 and TRBJ1-5; 7 bases agree with TRBD1. Germline V gene lookup returns CDR1 SEHNR and CDR2 FQNEAQ (reference sequence). This CDR3 is built from 16 residues. V trimming: 1 base; J trimming: 4 bases; junction bases outside the gene matches: 7. The CDR3 sequence is CASSLEQGIGNQPQHF. The CDR3 DNA reads as TGTGCCAGCAGCTTAGAACAGGGGATAGGGAATCAGCCCCAGCATTTT.

The chain employs TRBV7-3 and TRBJ2-6, with 10 bases identical to TRBD1. This CDR3 has 17 amino acids. After removal of 6 bases from V and 0 bases from J, the junction contained 5 bases not matched to a gene. Germline assignment: CDR1 SGHTA and CDR2 FQGTGA. CDR3 bases: TGTGCCAGCAGTCTCTGGACAGGGGGCTCTGGGGCCAACGTCCTGACTTTC. Amino acid sequence: CASSLWTGGSGANVLTF.

The rearrangement uses TRBV6-5 and TRBJ2-7; 8 bases fit TRBD1. Germline assignment: CDR1 MNHEY and CDR2 SVGAGI. After removal of 7 bases from V and 2 bases from J, the junction contained 7 bases not matched to a gene. This CDR3 is built from 14 residues. CDR3 DNA: TGTGCCAGCAACCCGGACAGGGCAGCCTACGAGCAGTACTTC. Amino acid sequence: CASNPDRAAYEQYF.

V is TRBV7-6 and J is TRBJ1-2; D unresolved. The CDR3 is made up of 15 amino acids. V lost 1 base and J 7 bases, leaving 16 bases between the germline ends. Germline V gene sequence: CDR1 SGHVS, CDR2 FNYEAQ. CDR3 nucleotides: TGTGCCAGCAGCTTAGTAGACGGCTCCCTAGGTGGCTACACCTTC. It codes for CASSLVDGSLGGYTF.

The rearrangement links TRBV7-9 to TRBJ2-7, with TRBD1 matching 9 bases. The CDR3 has 14 residues. Germline trimming cut 1 base from V and 4 bases from J; bases unmatched to any gene: 2. Germline V gene lookup returns CDR1 SEHNR and CDR2 FQNEAQ (reference sequence). This CDR3 reads CASSLGQGEYEQYF. The CDR3 coding sequence is TGTGCCAGCAGCTTAGGACAGGGGGAGTACGAGCAGTACTTC. Drawing the rest from reference TRBV7-9 and TRBJ2-7, the complete variable domain is DTGVSQNPRHKITKRGQNVTFRCDPISEHNRLYWYRQTLGQGPEFLTYFQNEAQLEKSRLLSDRFSAERPKGSFSTLEIQRTEQGDSAMYLCASSLGQGEYEQYFGPGTRLTVT.

This clone has only a few counts. The chain links TRBV30 to TRBJ2-1; D possibly corresponds to TRBD2 (5 bases). Trimming took 4 bases from V and 0 from J, leaving 10 bases between them. CDR3 length equals 14 residues. Germline lookup yields CDR1 GTSNPN and CDR2 SVGIG (reference sequence). Here the CDR3 DNA reads TGTGCCTGGAAGCGGTCGAGCTCCTACAATGAGCAGTTCTTC. It is translated as CAWKRSSSYNEQFF.

V is TRBV18 and J is TRBJ2-2, with 7 positions matching TRBD2. V dropped 4 bases and J dropped 8; count of bases not matched to a gene: 7. Germline V gives CDR1 KGHSH, CDR2 LQKENI. The CDR3 extends over 14 amino acids. Here the CDR3 reads CASSLGGSMGELFF. As DNA, the CDR3 is TGTGCCAGCTCACTCGGCGGGAGTATGGGGGAGCTGTTTTTT.

The genes are TRBV27 and TRBJ1-2; D is unresolved. There are 14 residues in the CDR3. The germline V gene has CDR1 MNHEY and CDR2 SMNVEV (reference sequence). V was pared by 5 bases and J by 0 bases, with 10 bases between. CDR3 protein: CASSRNRANYGYTF. CDR3 DNA: TGTGCCAGCAGTCGAAACAGAGCTAACTATGGCTACACCTTC.

The chain recombines TRBV5-1 with TRBJ1-2, with 10 bases lining up with TRBD1. Germline CDR1 and CDR2: SGHRS and YFSETQ. The CDR3 loop spans 14 amino acids. After removal of 6 bases from V and 2 bases from J, the junction contained 4 bases not matched to a gene. In DNA, the CDR3 is TGCGCCAGCAACCTGGGACAGGGGAACTATGGCTACACCTTC. Amino acids: CASNLGQGNYGYTF. Full variable domain (missing parts from reference TRBV5-1 and TRBJ1-2): KAGVTQTPRYLIKTRGQQVTLSCSPISGHRSVSWYQQTPGQGLQFLFEYFSETQRNKGNFPGRFSGRQFSNSRSEMNVSTLELGDSALYLCASNLGQGNYGYTFGSGTRLTVV.

The V gene is TRBV7-2, the J gene TRBJ1-2; TRBD1 matches 10 bases. The CDR3 has 16 residues. With 4 bases clipped from V and 8 bases from J, the junction kept 13 bases outside the gene matches. CDR1 SGHTA and CDR2 FQGNSA come from the germline V gene. The CDR3 sequence is CASSSQTGTGVGGYTF. The CDR3 DNA sequence: TGTGCCAGCAGCTCTCAGACCGGGACAGGGGTAGGGGGCTACACCTTC.

The chain has TRBV5-1 and TRBJ2-7, with 8 positions matching TRBD2. J was trimmed by 5 bases and V by 4 bases; bases with no gene match: 5. The CDR3 totals 13 residues. Germline CDR1 SGHRS, CDR2 YFSETQ. In nucleotides, the CDR3 is TGCGCCAGCAGCAACCTAGCGGGCGACGAGCAGTACTTC. Protein sequence: CASSNLAGDEQYF.

The chain carries TRBV19 and TRBJ1-2; 9 bases are shared with TRBD1. Per the germline V gene, CDR1 is LNHDA and CDR2 is SQIVND (reference sequence). The CDR3 contains 13 residues. J was trimmed by 9 bases and V by 4 bases; bases with no gene match: 6. CDR3 DNA sequence: TGTGCCAGTAGTAGCCGGGACAGGGAGCGCTACACCTTC. This translates into CASSSRDRERYTF.

The chain links TRBV19 to TRBJ2-2; no clear D. Germline V gives CDR1 LNHDA, CDR2 SQIVND (reference sequence). Trimming cost V 1 base and J 0 bases, with 6 bases left between them. This CDR3 contains 15 residues. The CDR3 reads CASSIGYPNTGELFF. CDR3 nucleotides: TGTGCCAGTAGTATAGGCTACCCGAACACCGGGGAGCTGTTTTTT. Combining the CDR3 with reference TRBV19 and TRBJ2-2 gives the whole variable domain DGGITQSPKYLFRKEGQNVTLSCEQNLNHDAMYWYRQDPGQGLRLIYYSQIVNDFQKGDIAEGYSVSREKKESFPLTVTSAQKNPTAFYLCASSIGYPNTGELFFGEGSRLTVL.

The chain employs TRBV10-3 and TRBJ2-2; 7 positions match TRBD1. Germline CDR1 reads ENHRY; CDR2 reads SYGVKD. This CDR3 is built from 15 residues. After removal of 4 bases from V and 2 bases from J, the junction contained 4 bases not matched to a gene. For the CDR3, the DNA is TGTGCCATCAGTGCGGGACAGACAAACACCGGGGAGCTGTTTTTT. This gives the protein CAISAGQTNTGELFF.

The V call is TRBV2, the J call TRBJ2-1; no reliable D call. The V end was cut by 2 bases, the J end by 9 bases, with 14 bases between. This CDR3 is built from 14 residues. Looked up from germline, CDR1 is SNHLY and CDR2 is FYNNEI. CDR3 coding DNA: TGTGCCAGCAGTGAATCCCAGAACTATGGTGAGCAGTTCTTC. Protein sequence: CASSESQNYGEQFF. The full variable domain, its missing parts supplied by reference TRBV2 and TRBJ2-1, is EPEVTQTPSHQVTQMGQEVILRCVPISNHLYFYWYRQILGQKVEFLVSFYNNEISEKSEIFDDQFSVERPDGSNFTLKIRSTKLEDSAMYFCASSESQNYGEQFFGPGTRLTVL.

The chain links TRBV5-6 to TRBJ2-7; D uncertain. The CDR3 spans 14 residues. V lost 4 bases, J lost 3 bases, and 14 bases lay in between. Germline loops: CDR1 SGHDT, CDR2 YYEEEE. The CDR3 nucleotides read TGTGCCAGCAGCCTAAACGAAGCCGTCTACGAGCAGTACTTC. Amino acid sequence: CASSLNEAVYEQYF.

The chain has TRBV28 and TRBJ2-4; 10 nucleotides line up with TRBD2. The germline gives CDR1 MDHEN, CDR2 SYDVKM. The ends lost 2 bases at V and 8 bases at J; junction bases unmatched: 3. This CDR3 has 14 amino acids. The CDR3: CASSLLAGADIQYF. DNA for the CDR3: TGTGCCAGCAGTTTACTAGCGGGAGCCGACATTCAGTACTTC.

The genes are TRBV6-5 and TRBJ2-7; D is perhaps TRBD1 (6 bases). Trimming pared 7 bases from V and 6 bases from J, leaving 19 bases between. CDR1 MNHEY and CDR2 SVGAGI come from the germline V gene. The CDR3 consists of 14 residues. The CDR3 loop is CASTKSTGLAEQYF. The DNA of the CDR3 is TGTGCCAGCACTAAGTCGACAGGCCTCGCCGAGCAGTACTTC.

The rearrangement joins TRBV7-8 to TRBJ1-5; no clear D gene. Germline values: CDR1 SGHVS, CDR2 FQNEAQ. The V end lost 1 base, the J end lost 6 bases, and 10 bases lay between the germline ends. This CDR3 is built from 14 residues. As DNA, the CDR3 is TGTGCCAGCAGCTTAGGTGGTGGGCCTCAGCCCCAGCATTTT. Its protein product is CASSLGGGPQPQHF.

The chain has TRBV2 and TRBJ2-1, with TRBD1 identical over 7 bases. The CDR3 covers 15 residues. The V gene's germline CDR1 is SNHLY and CDR2 FYNNEI. Unmatched junction bases numbered 6, after V lost 3 bases and J lost 4 bases. This CDR3 is CASSDRDREYNEQFF. CDR3 sequence (DNA): TGTGCCAGCAGTGACCGGGACAGAGAGTACAATGAGCAGTTCTTC.

This chain connects TRBV27 to TRBJ2-3, with 7 bases aligning to TRBD1. CDR3 length: 15 residues. J was trimmed by 2 bases and V by 6 bases; bases with no gene match: 8. CDR1 is MNHEY and CDR2 is SMNVEV in the germline V gene (reference sequence). Here the CDR3 reads CASRTSTGFTDTQYF. CDR3 bases: TGTGCCAGCAGAACTTCGACAGGGTTCACAGATACGCAGTATTTT.

This chain links TRBV7-6 with TRBJ1-4, with 9 nucleotides matching TRBD1. Germline-derived CDR1 and CDR2 are SGHVS and FNYEAQ. The CDR3 loop spans 15 amino acids. With 6 bases clipped from V and 4 bases from J, the junction kept 6 bases outside the gene matches. DNA of the CDR3: TGTGCCAGCAGACTGGGACAGGGTGATAATGAAAAACTGTTTTTT. Protein: CASRLGQGDNEKLFF.

This sequence joins TRBV19 and TRBJ1-5, with D possibly matching TRBD1 (5 bases). Trimming pared 3 bases from V and 4 bases from J, leaving 13 bases between. Germline V gives CDR1 LNHDA, CDR2 SQIVND (reference sequence). This CDR3 has 15 amino acids. DNA for the CDR3: TGTGCCAGTAGTATCTCGGGGGTAGCAAATCAGCCCCAGCATTTT. This gives the protein CASSISGVANQPQHF.